This TCR beta chain derives from a study of blood T cell repertoires in COVID-19. This CDR3 spans 15 amino acids. Germline assignment: CDR1 MNHEY and CDR2 SVGAGI. V lost 0 bases and J 6 bases, leaving 12 bases between the germline ends. Data came from immunoSEQ multiplex PCR; TCRdb stores just in-frame clones and leaves some out. Here the sample spans about 300,000 clones, around 89% being singletons. This receptor was obtained from a woman in her 50s with COVID-19, enrolled during active disease. The chain couples TRBV6-5 to TRBJ1-5; TRBD1 is a possible D gene (6 bases). Sample: peripheral blood. CDR3 sequence (DNA): TGTGCCAGCAGTTACTCCGGGCAGGGGAGTCAGCCCCAGCATTTT. Translating it yields CASSYSGQGSQPQHF.